This TCR beta chain was observed in a study of cytomegalovirus exposure and HLA in healthy donors. The study's findings and limits: Researchers had no immune exposure information except CMV serostatus available.

Germline V CDR1 and CDR2: WNHNN, SYGVQD (reference sequence). Trimming removed 2 bases from V and 3 bases from J, with 15 bases in between. This CDR3 region has 16 residues. With 60 Vbeta and 13 Jbeta primers, the PCR was carried out. TCRdb's table, derived via immunoSEQ multiplex PCR, lists solely in-frame clones and lacks some. The sample lists more than 110,000 clones, around three quarters occurring once. Concerning this clone: Its specificity is unknown.

These donors, healthy bone marrow donors, were studied. The source of this sequence is a man aged 25 to 40 in good health and CMV-seronegative. The genes are TRBV10-1 and TRBJ2-3; weak D call: TRBD2 (5 bases). Sequencing was performed on PBMCs. The CDR3 DNA is TGCGCCAGCAGTGAGCCCGAGGGAAGGACTACAGATACGCAGTATTTT. It yields the protein CASSEPEGRTTDTQYF.